One and the same sample provided the 3 T cell receptor beta chains below, sequenced in a study of cytomegalovirus exposure and HLA in healthy donors. The PCR had 60 Vbeta and 13 Jbeta primers. TCRdb's copy holds only in-frame clones and misses some; the assay was immunoSEQ multiplex PCR. The data contain roughly 200,000 clones, roughly 85% of them seen just once; the ten biggest clones take up approximately 2.4%. Sequenced input: PBMCs. The source of these receptors is a woman aged 45-60 years in good health and CMV-seronegative.

J is TRBJ1-1 and V is TRBV4-1; the match to TRBD1 covers 8 bases. Per germline, CDR1 MGHRA and CDR2 YSYEKL. Trimming cost V 0 bases and J 4 bases; bases outside gene matches: 13. The CDR3 extends over 18 amino acids. CDR3 sequence: CASSQDMQGAPTGTEAFF. The CDR3 DNA sequence: TGCGCCAGCAGCCAAGATATGCAGGGGGCCCCAACGGGCACTGAAGCTTTCTTT.

This rearrangement joins TRBV6-6 to TRBJ1-5; perhaps TRBD1 as D (6 bases). Germline V gene data show CDR1 as MNHNY and CDR2 as SVGAGI (reference sequence). The CDR3 extends over 12 amino acids. V was pared by 6 bases and J by 7 bases, with 10 bases between. In DNA, the CDR3 is TGTGCCAGCAGGGACAGTACACAGCCCCAGCATTTT. Translation: CASRDSTQPQHF.

The CDR3 coding sequence is TGTGCCAGCGGGAGGGTGGCTAGCAATCAGCCCCAGCATTTT. The encoded protein is CASGRVASNQPQHF. The V call is TRBV6-1, the J call TRBJ1-5; D unresolved. Germline CDR1 and CDR2: MNHNS and SASEGT. V was cut by 8 bases and J by 0 bases, with 11 bases left in between. CDR3 size: 14 residues.